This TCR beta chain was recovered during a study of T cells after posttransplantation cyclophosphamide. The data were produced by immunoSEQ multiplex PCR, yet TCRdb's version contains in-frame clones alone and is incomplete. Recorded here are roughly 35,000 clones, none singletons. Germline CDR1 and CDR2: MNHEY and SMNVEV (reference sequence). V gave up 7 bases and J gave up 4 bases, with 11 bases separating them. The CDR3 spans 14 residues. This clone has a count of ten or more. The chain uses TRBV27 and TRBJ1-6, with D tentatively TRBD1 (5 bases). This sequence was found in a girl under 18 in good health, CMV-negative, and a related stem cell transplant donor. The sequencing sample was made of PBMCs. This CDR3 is CASTIPGYNSPLHF. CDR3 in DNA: TGTGCCAGCACCATCCCAGGGTATAATTCACCCCTCCACTTT.